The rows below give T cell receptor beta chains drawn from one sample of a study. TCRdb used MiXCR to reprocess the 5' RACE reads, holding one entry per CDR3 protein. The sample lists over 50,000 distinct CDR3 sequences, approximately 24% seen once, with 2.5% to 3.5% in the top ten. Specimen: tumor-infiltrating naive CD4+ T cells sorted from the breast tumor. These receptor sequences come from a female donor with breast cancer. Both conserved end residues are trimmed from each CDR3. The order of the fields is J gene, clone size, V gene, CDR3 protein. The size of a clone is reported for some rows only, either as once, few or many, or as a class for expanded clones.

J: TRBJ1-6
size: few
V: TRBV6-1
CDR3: ASSGRTGRNSPLH

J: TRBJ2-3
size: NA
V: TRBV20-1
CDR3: SVEGDYTDTQY

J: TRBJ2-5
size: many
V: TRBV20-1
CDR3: SARSRRTSETPYQETQY

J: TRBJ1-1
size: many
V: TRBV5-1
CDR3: ASSSTGPRGTEAF

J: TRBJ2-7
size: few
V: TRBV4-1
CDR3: ASSQGGSGGRLFGEQY

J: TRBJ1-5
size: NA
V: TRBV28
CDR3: ASSLALGGNQPQH

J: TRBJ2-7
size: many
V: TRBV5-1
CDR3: ASSPRDRGDEQY

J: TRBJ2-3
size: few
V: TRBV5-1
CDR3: ASSLDFYTDTQY

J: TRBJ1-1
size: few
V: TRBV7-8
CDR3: ASSREQGGTEAF

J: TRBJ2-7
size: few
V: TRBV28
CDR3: ASSSPGQTPYEQY

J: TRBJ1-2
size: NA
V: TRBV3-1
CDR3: ASSQRQGKYGYT